This is a list of T cell receptor beta chains from one sample in a study of blood T cell repertoires in COVID-19. Here immunoSEQ multiplex PCR was the method, and the copy in TCRdb shows in-frame clones only, minus some. The sample consists of fewer than 600,000 clones, approximately 87% of them appearing once. The material sequenced was PBMCs or T cells enriched from blood (not recorded which). The receptors were gathered from a middle-aged woman who had recovered from COVID-19. The CDR3 runs from the conserved cysteine through the conserved F or W. The D gene is left open where the match is weak. Only some rows state a clone size, as once, few, many or a class for expanded clones.

D	V	size	J	CDR3	DNA
NA	TRBV9	NA	TRBJ2-1	CASSRQGGLFF	TGTGCCAGCAGCAGACAGGGAGGTCTGTTCTTC
TRBD1	TRBV19	NA	TRBJ1-1	CASRPLDRGENTEAFF	TGTGCCAGTAGACCTCTCGACAGGGGGGAGAACACTGAAGCTTTCTTT
NA	TRBV6-2/TRBV6-3	few	TRBJ1-5	CASSYSGDRGQPQHF	TGTGCCAGCAGTTACTCGGGCGACAGAGGACAGCCCCAGCATTTT
TRBD1	TRBV29-1	NA	TRBJ1-2	CSVVLQGRSVGGYTF	TGCAGCGTTGTTCTACAGGGGCGGTCTGTCGGTGGCTACACCTTC
TRBD1	TRBV7-9	NA	TRBJ1-2	CASSGADRTGYTF	TGTGCCAGCAGCGGGGCGGACAGGACTGGCTACACCTTC
TRBD2	TRBV4-1	NA	TRBJ2-7	CASSQTSTTSGSSYEQYF	TGCGCCAGCAGCCAAACCTCGACCACTAGCGGAAGCTCCTACGAGCAGTACTTC
NA	TRBV27	NA	TRBJ1-2	CASSLSPKHTGYTF	TGTGCCAGCAGTTTATCCCCCAAGCATACTGGCTACACCTTC
NA	TRBV19	NA	TRBJ1-2	CASSIQGDYGYTF	TGTGCCAGTAGTATTCAGGGCGACTATGGCTACACCTTC
TRBD2	TRBV24-1	NA	TRBJ2-2	CATSDVPSGLNTGELFF	TGTGCCACCAGTGATGTCCCTAGCGGCCTGAACACCGGGGAGCTGTTTTTT
TRBD1	TRBV13	few	TRBJ2-7	CASSARTGGGYEQYF	TGTGCCAGCAGCGCCCGGACAGGGGGCGGCTACGAGCAGTACTTC
TRBD2	TRBV14	NA	TRBJ2-1	CASSRASGSYNEQFF	TGTGCCAGCTCGCGGGCTAGCGGGTCTTACAATGAGCAGTTCTTC
TRBD2	TRBV19	NA	TRBJ2-1	CASRIRGTSGRYEQFF	TGTGCCAGTAGGATTCGGGGGACTAGCGGGAGGTATGAGCAGTTCTTC
TRBD2	TRBV7-2	NA	TRBJ2-1	CASSAGTSGRVRRDEQFF	TGTGCCAGCAGCGCTGGGACTAGCGGGAGGGTGAGGCGGGATGAGCAGTTCTTC
TRBD2	TRBV11-2	NA	TRBJ2-1	CASSTPTSGIYNEQFF	TGTGCCAGCAGTACCCCAACTAGCGGGATCTACAATGAGCAGTTCTTC
TRBD2	TRBV3-1/TRBV3-2	NA	TRBJ2-7	CASSQDRLAGDAEQYF	TGTGCCAGCAGCCAAGATCGGCTAGCGGGAGATGCCGAGCAGTACTTC
TRBD1	TRBV7-8	NA	TRBJ1-4	CASSSTDRGHYEKLFF	TGTGCCAGCAGCTCTACGGACAGGGGGCATTATGAAAAACTGTTTTTT
TRBD1	TRBV9	NA	TRBJ1-5	CASSARTGGDQPQHF	TGTGCCAGCAGCGCACGGACAGGGGGTGATCAGCCCCAGCATTTT
TRBD1	TRBV27	NA	TRBJ2-1	CASTSPRTGGSNEQFF	TGTGCCAGCACTTCGCCTAGGACAGGGGGTTCCAATGAGCAGTTCTTC
NA	TRBV19	NA	TRBJ2-7	CASSGQGPYEQYF	TGTGCCAGTAGTGGTCAGGGGCCCTACGAGCAGTACTTC
NA	TRBV6-5	NA	TRBJ1-2	CASSYTGPYGYTF	TGTGCCAGCAGTTACACAGGGCCCTATGGCTACACCTTC
NA	TRBV5-1	NA	TRBJ1-2	CASSSGQGNPNYGYTF	TGCGCCAGCAGCTCCGGGCAGGGCAATCCGAACTATGGCTACACCTTC
TRBD1	TRBV7-2	NA	TRBJ1-2	CASSLERPRGRGGNYGYTF	TGTGCCAGCAGCTTAGAGCGTCCCAGGGGGAGAGGGGGCAACTATGGCTACACCTTC